These T cell receptor beta chains were read from a single sample in a study of shared T cell receptors in the human thymus. Profiling relied on immunoSEQ multiplex PCR, and the TCRdb table lists in-frame clones only, not all of them. The sample holds roughly 410,000 clones; 95% are singletons and the top ten take 0.02%. Sequencing was carried out using thymocytes. All receptors come from a human donor. The CDR3 runs from the conserved cysteine through the conserved F or W. The D gene is left open where the match is weak. The size field is filled for only some rows; it gives once, few, many or a size class.

abundance | j_gene | v_gene | d_gene | CDR3aa | CDR3nt
. | TRBJ1-4 | TRBV6-1 | . | CASIQGYPNEKLFF | TGTGCCAGCATTCAGGGTTACCCTAATGAAAAACTGTTTTTT
. | TRBJ2-3 | TRBV6-5 | . | CASSYSSREPDTQYF | TGTGCCAGCAGTTACTCGAGCAGGGAGCCGGATACGCAGTATTTT
. | TRBJ2-1 | TRBV5-4 | TRBD2 | CASSNGKRESSSISYNEQFF | TGTGCCAGCAGCAACGGGAAGCGGGAGTCTTCCTCTATCTCCTACAATGAGCAGTTCTTC
. | TRBJ1-1 | TRBV2 | . | CASSPGPGPKGFF | TGTGCCAGCAGCCCTGGGCCGGGACCCAAAGGTTTCTTT
. | TRBJ2-7 | TRBV4-1 | TRBD2 | CASSHGGLAGADEQYF | TGCGCCAGCAGCCACGGGGGACTAGCGGGAGCCGACGAGCAGTACTTC
. | TRBJ2-5 | TRBV6-1 | . | CASSDIGEETQYF | TGTGCCAGCAGTGATATCGGGGAAGAGACCCAGTACTTC
. | TRBJ1-1 | TRBV27 | . | CASSFDGSNTEAFF | TGTGCCAGCAGTTTTGACGGCTCGAACACTGAAGCTTTCTTT
. | TRBJ2-7 | TRBV28 | . | CASSPKRDGPTSYEQYF | TGTGCCAGCAGTCCCAAACGGGACGGGCCGACCTCCTACGAGCAGTACTTC
. | TRBJ2-7 | TRBV27 | . | CASSLSEALEQYF | TGTGCCAGCAGTTTATCGGAAGCGCTCGAGCAGTACTTC
. | TRBJ1-1 | TRBV28 | . | CASSKTGMNTEAFF | TGTGCCAGCAGCAAAACAGGGATGAACACTGAAGCTTTCTTT
. | TRBJ2-1 | TRBV21-1 | . | CASSKALGGHEQFF | TGTGCCAGCAGCAAAGCGCTTGGAGGACATGAGCAGTTCTTC
. | TRBJ1-5 | TRBV27 | TRBD1 | CASSFDRGGQPQHF | TGTGCCAGCAGTTTCGACAGGGGTGGTCAGCCCCAGCATTTT
. | TRBJ2-1 | TRBV30 | . | CAWDRLDEQFF | TGTGCCTGGGATCGGTTGGATGAGCAGTTCTTC
. | TRBJ1-2 | TRBV28 | TRBD1 | CASSHRQGILYGYTF | TGTGCCAGCAGTCATCGACAGGGAATTCTATATGGCTACACCTTC
. | TRBJ1-4 | TRBV28 | . | CASSPDSWGPNEKLFF | TGTGCCAGCAGCCCTGACAGCTGGGGACCTAATGAAAAACTGTTTTTT
. | TRBJ2-3 | TRBV11-2 | . | CASSSGYTADTQYF | TGTGCCAGCAGCTCAGGGTATACGGCAGATACGCAGTATTTT
. | TRBJ2-7 | TRBV7-2 | . | CASSLNGAWEKYF | TGTGCCAGCAGCTTAAATGGGGCGTGGGAGAAATACTTC
. | TRBJ2-2 | TRBV5-4 | . | CASILRTGELFF | TGTGCCAGCATCCTCAGAACCGGGGAGCTGTTTTTT
. | TRBJ2-1 | TRBV28 | . | CASSLPSPPFYNEQFF | TGTGCCAGCAGTTTACCTAGCCCCCCGTTTTACAATGAGCAGTTCTTC
. | TRBJ2-7 | TRBV4-1 | TRBD1 | CASSQVTWDSYEQYF | TGCGCCAGCAGCCAGGTAACCTGGGACAGTTACGAGCAGTACTTC
once | TRBJ2-2 | TRBV11-2 | . | CASSPPRNDTGELFF | TGTGCCAGCAGCCCCCCTAGGAATGACACCGGGGAGCTGTTTTTT
. | TRBJ2-1 | TRBV27 | TRBD1 | CASSGTGNYEQFF | TGTGCCAGCAGTGGGACAGGGAACTATGAGCAGTTCTTC
. | TRBJ2-5 | TRBV9 | TRBD2 | CASSVVAGVGETQYF | TGTGCCAGCAGCGTAGTAGCGGGAGTAGGAGAGACCCAGTACTTC
once | TRBJ1-5 | TRBV2 | . | CASRELNSSPGKPSNQPQHF | TGTGCCAGCAGAGAACTTAACTCTTCCCCCGGGAAACCTAGCAATCAGCCCCAGCATTTT
. | TRBJ2-1 | TRBV10-1 | TRBD2 | CASSELTSGPPGDNEQFF | TGCGCCAGCAGTGAATTGACTAGCGGGCCTCCCGGGGACAATGAGCAGTTCTTC
. | TRBJ2-3 | TRBV7-9 | . | CASSRQARTDTQYF | TGTGCCAGCAGCCGCCAGGCCCGCACAGATACGCAGTATTTT
. | TRBJ2-7 | TRBV10-2 | . | CASSAGLANYEQYF | TGCGCCAGCTCCGCGGGGCTAGCTAACTACGAGCAGTACTTC
. | TRBJ2-5 | TRBV4-1 | . | CASSQEAVRPEPTFKETQYF | TGCGCCAGCAGCCAAGAGGCGGTTCGCCCCGAGCCAACCTTCAAAGAGACCCAGTACTTC
. | TRBJ2-1 | TRBV25-1 | TRBD1 | CASSSPTGVRLNEQFF | TGTGCCAGCAGTTCCCCGACAGGGGTGAGACTCAATGAGCAGTTCTTC
once | TRBJ2-5 | TRBV29-1 | . | CSVEGPLYGRETQYF | TGCAGCGTTGAAGGCCCTCTGTACGGTCGGGAGACCCAGTACTTC
. | TRBJ2-2 | TRBV2 | . | CASNTGPHVGELFF | TGTGCCAGCAATACAGGGCCCCACGTCGGGGAGCTGTTTTTT
once | TRBJ2-2 | TRBV5-1 | . | CASSPITPRNTGELFF | TGCGCCAGCAGTCCTATCACTCCCAGGAACACCGGGGAGCTGTTTTTT
. | TRBJ1-2 | TRBV28 | . | CASTPGRVEGGYTF | TGTGCCAGCACCCCAGGAAGGGTTGAAGGAGGCTACACCTTC
. | TRBJ2-1 | TRBV5-1 | TRBD2 | CASSLGQGWLSGRIKNEQFF | TGCGCCAGCAGCCTAGGACAGGGCTGGCTTAGCGGGAGGATAAAGAATGAGCAGTTCTTC
. | TRBJ1-5 | TRBV11-2 | . | CASSLDQGYREPQHF | TGTGCCAGCAGCTTAGATCAGGGGTATAGGGAGCCCCAGCATTTT
. | TRBJ2-7 | TRBV19 | TRBD2 | CASSLGLAGHDSSYEQYF | TGTGCCAGTAGTTTAGGACTAGCGGGACATGATAGCTCCTACGAGCAGTACTTC
. | TRBJ2-7 | TRBV6-1 | . | CASSAAAGGEQYF | TGTGCCAGCAGTGCAGCGGCGGGCGGTGAGCAGTACTTC
. | TRBJ1-1 | TRBV27 | TRBD1 | CASSLYGQAEAFF | TGTGCCAGCAGTTTATATGGACAGGCTGAAGCTTTCTTT
. | TRBJ1-2 | TRBV25-1 | . | CASSEYPVPRDGYTF | TGTGCCAGCAGTGAATACCCGGTGCCGAGGGATGGCTACACCTTC
. | TRBJ1-1 | TRBV7-8 | . | CASSLAGTRILEAFF | TGTGCCAGCAGCTTAGCGGGGACACGGATTTTAGAAGCTTTCTTT
. | TRBJ1-1 | TRBV4-1 | . | CASSIRQGSEAFF | TGCGCCAGCAGCATACGTCAGGGGTCTGAAGCTTTCTTT
. | TRBJ2-3 | TRBV5-1 | TRBD2 | CASSQLAYSTDTQYF | TGCGCCAGCAGCCAACTAGCGTATAGCACAGATACGCAGTATTTT
. | TRBJ2-7 | TRBV5-4 | TRBD2 | CASSLGQLAGGTEQYF | TGTGCCAGCAGCTTGGGACAGTTAGCGGGAGGAACCGAGCAGTACTTC
. | TRBJ2-7 | TRBV5-4 | . | CASSYHGPGSGPYEQYF | TGTGCCAGCAGCTACCACGGACCAGGCAGCGGACCCTACGAGCAGTACTTC
. | TRBJ2-2 | TRBV5-4 | . | CASSAPVTQENTGELFF | TGTGCCAGCAGCGCCCCGGTGACGCAGGAGAACACCGGGGAGCTGTTTTTT
. | TRBJ2-7 | TRBV19 | TRBD1 | CASSLPSTGGAYEQYF | TGTGCCAGTAGTCTCCCCTCAACAGGGGGAGCCTACGAGCAGTACTTC
. | TRBJ2-4 | TRBV27 | . | CASTTGTRGGKNIQYF | TGTGCCAGCACCACCGGGACCCGGGGAGGCAAAAACATTCAGTACTTC
. | TRBJ2-5 | TRBV5-1 | . | CASSPNGLGETQYF | TGCGCCAGCAGCCCGAATGGCCTCGGGGAGACCCAGTACTTC